This T cell receptor beta chain originates from a study of OX40 agonist ivuxolimab in advanced cancers. The germline gives CDR1 LNHNV, CDR2 YYDKDF (reference sequence). The J segment lost 3 bases and the V segment lost 4 bases, leaving 2 bases of the junction unmatched. This CDR3 is built from 15 residues. Only in-frame clones appear in the TCRdb table, and some are missing; sequencing was by immunoSEQ multiplex PCR. This sample has 65,000 to 75,000 clones, with roughly 80% found just once. General study findings and limits: Compared with others, partial responders at 0.1-3.0 mg/kg displayed clonal expansion among the lowest. Undetermined was the antigen specificity of the expanded peripheral T cells.

On this clone itself: Its antigen is currently unknown.

The receptor was derived from an adult with an advanced solid tumor such as melanoma, head and neck, liver or kidney cancer. This specimen consisted of CD4+ or CD8+ T cells sorted from blood, obtained in a trial of the OX40 agonist ivuxolimab. V is TRBV15 and J is TRBJ2-3; TRBD2 matches at 12 bases. The CDR3 DNA sequence: TGTGCCACCAGCACAGGACTAGCGGGGACAGATACGCAGTATTTT. Translated: CATSTGLAGTDTQYF. Supplemented by reference TRBV15 and TRBJ2-3, the full variable domain reads DAMVIQNPRYQVTQFGKPVTLSCSQTLNHNVMYWYQQKSSQAPKLLFHYYDKDFNNEADTPDNFQSRRPNTSFCFLDIRSPGLGDTAMYLCATSTGLAGTDTQYFGPGTRLTVL.